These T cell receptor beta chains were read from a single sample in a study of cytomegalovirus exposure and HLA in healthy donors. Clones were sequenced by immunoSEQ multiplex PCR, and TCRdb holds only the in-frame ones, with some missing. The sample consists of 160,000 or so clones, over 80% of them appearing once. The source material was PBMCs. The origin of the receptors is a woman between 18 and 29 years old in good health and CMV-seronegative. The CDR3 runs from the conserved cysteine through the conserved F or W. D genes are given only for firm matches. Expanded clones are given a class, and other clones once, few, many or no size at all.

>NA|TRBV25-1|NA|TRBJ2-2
CATTIDTGELFF
TGTGCCACCACTATCGACACCGGGGAGCTGTTTTTT
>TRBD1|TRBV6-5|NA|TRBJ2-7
CASTPPGQGPLGQYF
TGTGCCAGCACTCCACCGGGACAGGGGCCTTTAGGGCAGTACTTC
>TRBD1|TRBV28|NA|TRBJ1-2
CASIGRGPTLF
TGTGCCAGCATCGGAAGGGGGCCAACTCTCTTC
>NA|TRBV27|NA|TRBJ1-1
CASSLSWSMNTEAFF
TGTGCCAGCAGTTTATCGTGGAGTATGAACACTGAAGCTTTCTTT
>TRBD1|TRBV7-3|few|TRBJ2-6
CASSLGQGAPGANVLTF
TGTGCCAGCAGCCTTGGACAGGGGGCGCCCGGGGCCAACGTCCTGACTTTC
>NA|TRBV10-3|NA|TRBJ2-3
CAISKQGGTDTQYF
TGTGCCATCAGTAAACAGGGGGGGACAGATACGCAGTATTTT
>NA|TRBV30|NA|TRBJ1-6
CAWSGDRTSSYNSPLHF
TGTGCCTGGAGTGGCGACAGAACGAGCTCCTATAATTCACCCCTCCACTTT
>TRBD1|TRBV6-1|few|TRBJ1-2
CASSPGQGAGGDTF
TGTGCCAGCAGTCCTGGACAGGGGGCAGGGGGGGACACCTTC
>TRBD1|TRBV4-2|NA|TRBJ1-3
CASSYRGQGLSGNTIYF
TGTGCCAGCAGCTATCGAGGACAGGGCCTCTCTGGAAACACCATATATTTT
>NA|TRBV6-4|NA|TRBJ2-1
CASSDSKYSSYNEQFF
TGTGCCAGCAGTGACTCGAAGTATAGCTCCTACAATGAGCAGTTCTTC
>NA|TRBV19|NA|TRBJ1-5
CASSGQTSNQPQHF
TGTGCCAGTAGTGGACAAACTAGCAATCAGCCCCAGCATTTT
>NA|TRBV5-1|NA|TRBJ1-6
CASSDRQANNSPLHF
TGCGCCAGCAGCGACCGACAGGCGAATAATTCACCCCTCCACTTT
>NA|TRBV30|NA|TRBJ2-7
CAWSPTGYEQYF
TGTGCCTGGAGTCCCACGGGCTACGAGCAGTACTTC
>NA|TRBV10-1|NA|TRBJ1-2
CASSGQVRDGYTF
TGCGCCAGCAGTGGACAGGTGCGGGATGGCTACACCTTC
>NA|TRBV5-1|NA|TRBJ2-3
CASSSVDTQYF
TGCGCCAGCAGCTCAGTGGATACGCAGTATTTT
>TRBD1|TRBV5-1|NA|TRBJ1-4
CASSLVPLTGSGEKLFF
TGCGCCAGCAGCTTGGTACCCCTGACAGGGTCGGGCGAAAAACTGTTTTTT
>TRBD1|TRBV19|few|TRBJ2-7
CATKTGSSYEQYF
TGTGCCACCAAGACAGGGAGCTCCTACGAGCAGTACTTC
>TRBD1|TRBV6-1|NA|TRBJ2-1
CASRRDRVNEQFF
TGTGCCAGCAGGAGGGACAGGGTCAATGAGCAGTTCTTC